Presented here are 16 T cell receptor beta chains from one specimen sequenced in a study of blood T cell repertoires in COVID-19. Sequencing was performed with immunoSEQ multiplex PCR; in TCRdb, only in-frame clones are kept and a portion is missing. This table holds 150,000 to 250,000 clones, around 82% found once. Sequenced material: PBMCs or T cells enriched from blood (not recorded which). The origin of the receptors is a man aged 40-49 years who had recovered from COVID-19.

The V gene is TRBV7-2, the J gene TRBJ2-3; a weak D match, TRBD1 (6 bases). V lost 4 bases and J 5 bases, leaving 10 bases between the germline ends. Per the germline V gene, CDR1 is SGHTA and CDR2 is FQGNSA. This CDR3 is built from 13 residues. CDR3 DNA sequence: TGTGCCAGCAGCTCACAACAGGGAGATACGCAGTATTTT. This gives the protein CASSSQQGDTQYF.

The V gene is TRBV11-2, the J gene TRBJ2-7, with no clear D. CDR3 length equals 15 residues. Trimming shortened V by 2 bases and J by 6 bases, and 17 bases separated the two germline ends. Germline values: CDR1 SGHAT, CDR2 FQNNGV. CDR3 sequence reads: CASSLFPQAESEQYF. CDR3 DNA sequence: TGTGCCAGCAGCTTATTCCCCCAAGCCGAGAGCGAGCAGTACTTC.

CDR3 nucleotide sequence: TGTGCCAGCAGCTCTTACACAGATACGCAGTATTTT. Its translation: CASSSYTDTQYF. This sequence joins TRBV7-2 and TRBJ2-3, with D hard to call. The germline V and J ends were trimmed by 4 bases and 2 bases, with 4 bases remaining between them. CDR1 is SGHTA and CDR2 is FQGNSA in the germline V gene. This CDR3 has 12 residues.

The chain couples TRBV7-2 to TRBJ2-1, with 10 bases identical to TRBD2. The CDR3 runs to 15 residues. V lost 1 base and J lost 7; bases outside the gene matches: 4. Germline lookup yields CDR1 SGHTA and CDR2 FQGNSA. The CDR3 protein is CASSLVASGGNEQFF. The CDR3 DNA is TGTGCCAGCAGCTTAGTGGCTAGCGGGGGAAATGAGCAGTTCTTC. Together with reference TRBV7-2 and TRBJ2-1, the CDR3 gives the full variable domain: GAGVSQSPSNKVTEKGKDVELRCDPISGHTALYWYRQSLGQGLEFLIYFQGNSAPDKSGLPSDRFSAERTGGSVSTLTIQRTQQEDSAVYLCASSLVASGGNEQFFGPGTRLTVL.

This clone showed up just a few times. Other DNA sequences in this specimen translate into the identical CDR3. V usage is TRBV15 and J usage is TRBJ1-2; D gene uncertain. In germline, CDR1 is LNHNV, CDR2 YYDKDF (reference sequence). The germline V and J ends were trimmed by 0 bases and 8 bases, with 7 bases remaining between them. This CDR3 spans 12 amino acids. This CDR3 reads CATSRDRGGYTF. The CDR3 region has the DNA TGTGCCACCAGCAGAGATCGGGGAGGCTACACCTTC. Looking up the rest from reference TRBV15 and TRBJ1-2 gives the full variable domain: DAMVIQNPRYQVTQFGKPVTLSCSQTLNHNVMYWYQQKSSQAPKLLFHYYDKDFNNEADTPDNFQSRRPNTSFCFLDIRSPGLGDTAMYLCATSRDRGGYTFGSGTRLTVV.

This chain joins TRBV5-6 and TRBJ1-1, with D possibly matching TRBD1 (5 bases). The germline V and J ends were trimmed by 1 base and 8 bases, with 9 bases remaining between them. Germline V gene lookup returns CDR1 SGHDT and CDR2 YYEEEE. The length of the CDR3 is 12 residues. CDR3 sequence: CASSLTRGEAFF. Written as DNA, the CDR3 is TGTGCCAGCAGCTTGACCCGGGGGGAAGCTTTCTTT. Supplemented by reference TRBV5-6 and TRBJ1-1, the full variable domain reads DAGVTQSPTHLIKTRGQQVTLRCSPKSGHDTVSWYQQALGQGPQFIFQYYEEEERQRGNFPDRFSGHQFPNYSSELNVNALLLGDSALYLCASSLTRGEAFFGQGTRLTVV.

The DNA for the CDR3 is TGTGCCACCAGTGAGTCGAGACAGGGGAAGGGAGAGACCCAGTACTTC. It is translated as CATSESRQGKGETQYF. This chain links TRBV24-1 with TRBJ2-5; 8 bases agree with TRBD1. The CDR3 spans 16 residues. CDR1 is KGHDR, CDR2 SFDVKD, per germline. Trimming took 4 bases from V and 4 from J; bases not matched to a gene: 10.

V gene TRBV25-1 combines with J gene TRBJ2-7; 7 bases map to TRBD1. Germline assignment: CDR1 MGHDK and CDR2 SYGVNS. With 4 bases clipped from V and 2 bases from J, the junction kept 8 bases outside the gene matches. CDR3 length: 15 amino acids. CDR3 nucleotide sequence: TGTGCCAGCAGTGTGAGACAGGGTTTCGCCTACGAGCAGTACTTC. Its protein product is CASSVRQGFAYEQYF.

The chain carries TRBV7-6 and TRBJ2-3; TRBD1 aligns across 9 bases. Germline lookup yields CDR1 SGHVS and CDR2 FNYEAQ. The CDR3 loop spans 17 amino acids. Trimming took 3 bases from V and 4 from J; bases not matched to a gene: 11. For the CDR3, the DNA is TGTGCCAGCAGCTTTACTTCCTACAGGGGGCGCGCAGATACGCAGTATTTT. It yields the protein CASSFTSYRGRADTQYF.

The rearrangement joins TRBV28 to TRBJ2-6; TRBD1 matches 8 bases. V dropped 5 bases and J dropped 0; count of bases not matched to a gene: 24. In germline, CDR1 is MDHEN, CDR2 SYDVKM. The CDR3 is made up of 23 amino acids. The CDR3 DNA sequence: TGTGCCAGCAGTCCCTCCGCGTATCGGACCGGGACAGGTGTTTTCTCTGGGGCCAACGTCCTGACTTTC. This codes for CASSPSAYRTGTGVFSGANVLTF.

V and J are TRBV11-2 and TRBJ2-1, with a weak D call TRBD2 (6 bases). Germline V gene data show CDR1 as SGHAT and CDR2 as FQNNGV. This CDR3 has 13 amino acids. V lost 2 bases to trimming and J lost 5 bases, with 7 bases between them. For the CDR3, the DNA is TGTGCCAGCAGCTTATGGGGGGACAATGAGCAGTTCTTC. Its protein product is CASSLWGDNEQFF.

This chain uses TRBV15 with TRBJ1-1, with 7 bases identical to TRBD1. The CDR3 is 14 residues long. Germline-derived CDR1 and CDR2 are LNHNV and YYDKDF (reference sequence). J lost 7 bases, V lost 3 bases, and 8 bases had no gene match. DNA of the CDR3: TGTGCCACCAGCAGGGACAGGACGAGATATGAAGCTTTCTTT. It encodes CATSRDRTRYEAFF.

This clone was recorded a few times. In nucleotides, the CDR3 is TGTGCCAGCAGAGGCCGCACAGGCCCGAACACTGAAGCTTTCTTT. This gives the protein CASRGRTGPNTEAFF. The chain employs TRBV2 and TRBJ1-1, with D maybe TRBD1 (5 bases). V lost 6 bases and J lost 1, with 15 bases in between. This CDR3 is built from 15 residues. Germline V lookup: CDR1 SNHLY, CDR2 FYNNEI.

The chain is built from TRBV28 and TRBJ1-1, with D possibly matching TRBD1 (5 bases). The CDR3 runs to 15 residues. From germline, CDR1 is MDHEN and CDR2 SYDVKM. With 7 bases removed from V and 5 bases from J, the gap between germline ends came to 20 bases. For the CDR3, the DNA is TGTGCCAGCACCTCCCCGCAGGGCTGGTGGACTGAAGCTTTCTTT. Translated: CASTSPQGWWTEAFF.

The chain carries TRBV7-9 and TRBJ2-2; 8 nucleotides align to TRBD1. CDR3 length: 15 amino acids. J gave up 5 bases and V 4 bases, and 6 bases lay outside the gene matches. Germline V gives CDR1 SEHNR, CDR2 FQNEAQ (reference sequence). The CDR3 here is CASSYGQGGTGELFF. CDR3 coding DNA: TGTGCCAGCAGCTATGGACAGGGTGGAACCGGGGAGCTGTTTTTT.

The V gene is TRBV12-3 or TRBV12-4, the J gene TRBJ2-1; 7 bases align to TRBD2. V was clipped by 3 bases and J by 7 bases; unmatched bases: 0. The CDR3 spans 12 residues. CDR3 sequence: CASSFGGNEQFF. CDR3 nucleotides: TGTGCCAGCAGTTTCGGGGGGAATGAGCAGTTCTTC.